The T cell receptor (beta chain) described here comes from a study of STAT5B mutations in CD4+ large granular lymphocyte leukemia. Trimming cost V 4 bases and J 3 bases, with 16 bases left between them. From germline, CDR1 is SGHNT and CDR2 YYREEE (reference sequence). This CDR3 contains 15 residues. Profiling relied on immunoSEQ multiplex PCR, and the TCRdb table lists in-frame clones only, not all of them. The sample holds some 34,000 clones, about 70% seen once. The sequenced sample was CD4+ T cells from blood buffy coats. The origin of this receptor is a human donor in good health. The J gene is TRBJ1-1, the V gene TRBV5-4, with a tentative D call TRBD1 (5 bases). CDR3 loop: CASSPRQGGHTEAFF. CDR3 sequence (DNA): TGTGCCAGCAGCCCTAGGCAGGGAGGACACACTGAAGCTTTCTTT.